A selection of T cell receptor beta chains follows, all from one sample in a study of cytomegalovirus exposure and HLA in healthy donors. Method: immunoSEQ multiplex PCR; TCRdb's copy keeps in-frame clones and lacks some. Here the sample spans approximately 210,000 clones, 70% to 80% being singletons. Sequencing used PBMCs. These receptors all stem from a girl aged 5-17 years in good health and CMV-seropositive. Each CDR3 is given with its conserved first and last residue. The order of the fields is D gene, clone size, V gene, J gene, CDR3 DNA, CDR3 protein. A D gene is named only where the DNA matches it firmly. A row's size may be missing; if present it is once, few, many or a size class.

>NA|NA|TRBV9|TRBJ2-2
TGTGCCAGCAGCGGGGGGACACCATGGAACACCGGGGAGCTGTTTTTT
CASSGGTPWNTGELFF
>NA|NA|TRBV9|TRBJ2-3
TGTGCCAGCAGCGTAGATAGCGGAAGCACAGATACGCAGTATTTT
CASSVDSGSTDTQYF
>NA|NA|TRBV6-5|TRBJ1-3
TGTGCCAGCAGTTGGTCGGACTTTGGATCTGGAAACACCATATATTTT
CASSWSDFGSGNTIYF
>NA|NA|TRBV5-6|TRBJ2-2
TGTGCCAGCAGCTTGGATCGGGGGAGGTACACCGGGGAGCTGTTTTTT
CASSLDRGRYTGELFF
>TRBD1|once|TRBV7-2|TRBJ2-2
TGTGCCAGCAGCTACGACAGGGATGACGGGGAGCTGTTTTTT
CASSYDRDDGELFF
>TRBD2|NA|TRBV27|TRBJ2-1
TGTGCCAGCAGTCGCCGGGACTATGACAATGAGCAGTTCTTC
CASSRRDYDNEQFF
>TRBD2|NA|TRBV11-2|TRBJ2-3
TGTGCCAGCAGCTTAGGGAAGCGGGGGGGCACAGATACGCAGTATTTT
CASSLGKRGGTDTQYF
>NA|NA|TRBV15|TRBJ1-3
TGTGCCACCAGCAGAGGGCAGAACTCTGGAAACACCATATATTTT
CATSRGQNSGNTIYF
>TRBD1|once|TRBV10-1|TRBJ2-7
TGCGCCAGCAGGGACAGGACGACCTACGAGCAGTACTTC
CASRDRTTYEQYF
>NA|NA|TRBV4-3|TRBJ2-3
TGCGCCAGCAGCCAAGGTAGGGGTCGAAGCACAGATACGCAGTATTTT
CASSQGRGRSTDTQYF
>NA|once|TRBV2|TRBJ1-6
TGTGCCAGCAGTGACCCCCTCAGGGCCGGTAATTCACCCCTCCACTTT
CASSDPLRAGNSPLHF
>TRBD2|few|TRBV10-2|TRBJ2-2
TGCGCCAGCAGAAGCGGGGGGTCTTACACCGGGGAGCTGTTTTTT
CASRSGGSYTGELFF
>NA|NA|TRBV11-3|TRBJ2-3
TGTGCCAGCAGCTTAGAGGGGCCCGGCGTACTCAGCACAGATACGCAGTATTTT
CASSLEGPGVLSTDTQYF
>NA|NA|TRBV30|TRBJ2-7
TGTGCCTGGACCCCTATTCCGGGGGAGCAGTACTTC
CAWTPIPGEQYF
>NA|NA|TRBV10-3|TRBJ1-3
TGTGCCATCAGTCCGGGACAATATGGAAACACCATATATTTT
CAISPGQYGNTIYF
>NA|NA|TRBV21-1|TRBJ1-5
TGTGCCAGCAGCAAATTTCTCAAGAAGGGAGGCAATCAGCCCCAGCATTTT
CASSKFLKKGGNQPQHF
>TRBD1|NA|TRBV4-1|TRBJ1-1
TGCGCCAGCAAGGCTCGTGGCCAGGGGGCAGGTGGCACTGAAGCTTTCTTT
CASKARGQGAGGTEAFF
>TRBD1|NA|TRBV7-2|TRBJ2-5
TGTGCCAGCAAGGACAGGGACAAGGGAGAGACCCAGTACTTC
CASKDRDKGETQYF
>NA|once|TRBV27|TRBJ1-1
TGTGCCAGCAGTCACGGGGGGTCCTGGGAAGCTTTCTTT
CASSHGGSWEAFF
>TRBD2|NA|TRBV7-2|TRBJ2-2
TGTGCCAGCAGGCGACTAGCGGGGGGAACCGGGGAGCTGTTTTTT
CASRRLAGGTGELFF
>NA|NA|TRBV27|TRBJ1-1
TGTGCCAGCAGTTTTTACAGCCCGAACACTGAAGCTTTCTTT
CASSFYSPNTEAFF
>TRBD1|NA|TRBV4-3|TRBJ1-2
TGCGCCAGCAGCCAGAACAGGGGTTTCGGCTACACCTTC
CASSQNRGFGYTF
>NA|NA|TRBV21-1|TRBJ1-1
TGTGCCAGCAGCTTACGACAGCCCGAGAACACTGAAGCTTTCTTT
CASSLRQPENTEAFF
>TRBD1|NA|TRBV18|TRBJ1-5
TGTGCCAGCTCACCCGGACAGGGGAACAATCAGCCCCAGCATTTT
CASSPGQGNNQPQHF
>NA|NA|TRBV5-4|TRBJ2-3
TGTGCCAGCAGCTTTGAACCGGTTCTGCCAGGGGAGTATTTT
CASSFEPVLPGEYF
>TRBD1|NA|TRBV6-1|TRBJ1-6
TGTGCCAGCAGTGACGGGCAGGGGGGTAATTCACCCCTCCACTTT
CASSDGQGGNSPLHF
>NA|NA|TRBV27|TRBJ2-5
TGTGCCAGCAGTTTACACAGGGACTATGGGGAGACCCAGTACTTC
CASSLHRDYGETQYF
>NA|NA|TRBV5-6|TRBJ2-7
TGTGCCAGCAGCTTGTACAGGGTCTACGAGCAGTACTTC
CASSLYRVYEQYF
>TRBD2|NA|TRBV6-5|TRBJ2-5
TGTGCCAGCAGTTACTCGGCTAGCGGGGGTTTCGAGACCCAGTACTTC
CASSYSASGGFETQYF
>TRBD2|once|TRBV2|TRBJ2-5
TGTGCCAGCAGTGGGGAAAACGGGGGGGCTCCTGAGACCCAGTACTTC
CASSGENGGAPETQYF
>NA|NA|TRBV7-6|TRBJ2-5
TGTGCCAGCAGCCAAAGGGAGAGGGAGACCCAGTACTTC
CASSQRERETQYF
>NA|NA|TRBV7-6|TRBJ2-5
TGTGCCAGCAGCCCCCTGCCGGAGAAGGAGACCCAGTACTTC
CASSPLPEKETQYF
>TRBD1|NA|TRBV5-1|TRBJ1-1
TGCGCCAGCAGCTTGTACGGGACAGTTACTGAAGCTTTCTTT
CASSLYGTVTEAFF
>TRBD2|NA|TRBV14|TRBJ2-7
TGTGCCAGCAGCCAACAGTCGCGGGGGGGAGAGCAGTACTTC
CASSQQSRGGEQYF
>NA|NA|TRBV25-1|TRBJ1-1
TGTGCCAGCATGTCACTGCCGAACACTGAAGCTTTCTTT
CASMSLPNTEAFF
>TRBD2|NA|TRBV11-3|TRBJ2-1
TGTGCCAGCAGCCTTGAGGGACGGACGCTAGCGGGGGCTCCCTACAATGAGCAGTTCTTC
CASSLEGRTLAGAPYNEQFF
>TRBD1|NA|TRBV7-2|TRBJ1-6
TGTGCCAGCAGCATCGGGACAGCCAAAAGTGGATCACCCCTCCACTTT
CASSIGTAKSGSPLHF
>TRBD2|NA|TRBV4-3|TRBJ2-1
TGCGCCAGCAGCTCTTCACCCCGGGGGGGCGGCTACAATGAGCAGTTCTTC
CASSSSPRGGGYNEQFF
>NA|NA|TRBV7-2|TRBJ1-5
TGTGCCAGCAGCTCAGTCCAAGAGCCCCAGCATTTT
CASSSVQEPQHF
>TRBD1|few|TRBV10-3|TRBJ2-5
TGTGCCATCACGGGACAGTTGGGGGAGACCCAGTACTTC
CAITGQLGETQYF
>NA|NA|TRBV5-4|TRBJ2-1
TGTGCCAGCAGCTTGTTGTCAGGGCTCTCCTACAATGAGCAGTTCTTC
CASSLLSGLSYNEQFF
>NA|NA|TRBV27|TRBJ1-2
TGTGCCAGCAGTTTGGGCGGGGGGACTGGCTACACCTTC
CASSLGGGTGYTF
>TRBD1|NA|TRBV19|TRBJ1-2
TGTGCCAGTAGTATAAGCACCGGGACAGGGTTTTATGGCTACACCTTC
CASSISTGTGFYGYTF
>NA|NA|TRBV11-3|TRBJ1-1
TGTGCCAGCAGCTGGTCCAGCGACACTGAAGCTTTCTTT
CASSWSSDTEAFF
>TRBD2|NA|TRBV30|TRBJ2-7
TGTGCCTGGAGTGTATCGGGGGGAAGCTACGAGCAGTACTTC
CAWSVSGGSYEQYF
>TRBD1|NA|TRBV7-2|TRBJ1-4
TGTGCCAGCAGCCAACAGGGGGGCAATGAAAAACTGTTTTTT
CASSQQGGNEKLFF
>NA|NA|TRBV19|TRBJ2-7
TGTGCCAGTAGTATCCGTCTTTCCTACGAGCAGTACTTC
CASSIRLSYEQYF
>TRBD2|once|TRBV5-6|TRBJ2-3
TGTGCCAGCAGCTTGGAGGGGACTAGCCTCACAGACACGCAGTATTTT
CASSLEGTSLTDTQYF
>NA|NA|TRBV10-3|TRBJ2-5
TGTGCCATCAGCACCGGACTACAAGAGACCCAGTACTTC
CAISTGLQETQYF
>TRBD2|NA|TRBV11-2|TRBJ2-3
TGTGCCAGCAGCTTAGTTCCTATGCCGGGGGGAACAGATACGCAGTATTTT
CASSLVPMPGGTDTQYF
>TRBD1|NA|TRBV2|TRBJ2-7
TGTGCCAGCAGCCTGGACAGGGGGCGCTTCGAGCAGTACTTC
CASSLDRGRFEQYF
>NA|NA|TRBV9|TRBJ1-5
TGTGCCAGCAGCGCGGGACAATCGACATGGCCCCAGCATTTT
CASSAGQSTWPQHF